The 5 T cell receptor beta chains below all came from one sample that was sequenced in a study of cytomegalovirus exposure and HLA in healthy donors. The repertoire was sequenced with immunoSEQ multiplex PCR; TCRdb's copy has only in-frame clones and lacks some. The data hold about 250,000 clones, with about 90% observed a single time. The specimen sequenced was PBMCs. These receptors were collected from a man younger than 35 in good health and CMV-seropositive.

The chain has TRBV7-2 and TRBJ2-3; TRBD2 aligns across 12 bases. The CDR3 covers 14 residues. Losses at the gene ends were 7 bases for V and 4 bases for J; bases not matched to a gene: 3. The germline CDR1 and CDR2 sequences are SGHTA and FQGNSA. DNA for the CDR3: TGTGCCAGCATGACTAGCGGGAGTGCAGATACGCAGTATTTT. Translation: CASMTSGSADTQYF.

This clone was detected once. The chain joins TRBV2 to TRBJ2-7; 12 bases are shared with TRBD2. Trimming cost V 7 bases and J 1 base; bases outside gene matches: 5. The CDR3 has 15 residues. Germline lookup yields CDR1 SNHLY and CDR2 FYNNEI. CDR3 DNA sequence: TGTGCCAGCAAACTAGCGGGAGGCCCTTCCTACGAGCAGTACTTC. The encoded protein is CASKLAGGPSYEQYF.

The gene calls are TRBV29-1 and TRBJ1-2; 8 bases match TRBD1. The CDR3 consists of 16 residues. Germline CDR1 SQVTM, CDR2 ANQGSEA. V shed 0 bases, J shed 7 bases, and the junction held 13 bases outside the gene matches. CDR3 sequence reads: CSVEDPSGGASSGYTF. The CDR3 DNA reads as TGCAGCGTTGAAGACCCTTCAGGGGGCGCGTCTTCTGGCTACACCTTC.

The chain employs TRBV19 and TRBJ2-7, with 8 positions matching TRBD2. CDR1 is LNHDA and CDR2 is SQIVND in the germline V gene (reference sequence). The V segment lost 3 bases and the J segment 1 base; nucleotides outside the gene matches: 2. This CDR3 comprises 14 residues. Here the CDR3 DNA reads TGTGCCAGTAGTATCCCGGGGGGGTCCTACGAGCAGTACTTC. Its protein is CASSIPGGSYEQYF.

As DNA, the CDR3 is TGCGCCAGCAGCTTGAGCGCAGGGAGCTATGGCTACACCTTC. This encodes CASSLSAGSYGYTF. The J gene is TRBJ1-2, the V gene TRBV5-1; a weak D match, TRBD1 (5 bases). CDR1 SGHRS and CDR2 YFSETQ come from the germline V gene. The germline V and J ends were trimmed by 1 base and 4 bases, with 11 bases remaining between them. This CDR3 comprises 14 residues.